This T cell receptor (beta chain) was found in a study of cytomegalovirus exposure and HLA in healthy donors. The CDR3 extends over 13 amino acids. Germline V gene data show CDR1 as SGHRS and CDR2 as YFSETQ. The V and J ends lost 0 bases and 7 bases respectively, with 10 bases between them. PCR used 60 Vbeta primers and 13 Jbeta primers. Assay: immunoSEQ multiplex PCR; the TCRdb copy retains only in-frame clones and omits some. The sample records under 200,000 clones, roughly 80% being singletons. Source material: PBMCs. This TCR was sampled from a man aged 45-65 years in good health and CMV-seropositive. This chain joins TRBV5-1 and TRBJ1-2; D perhaps matches TRBD1 (5 bases). CDR3 nucleotides: TGCGCCAGCAGCTTGGGCCAGGGATTTGGCTACACCTTC. Protein sequence: CASSLGQGFGYTF.